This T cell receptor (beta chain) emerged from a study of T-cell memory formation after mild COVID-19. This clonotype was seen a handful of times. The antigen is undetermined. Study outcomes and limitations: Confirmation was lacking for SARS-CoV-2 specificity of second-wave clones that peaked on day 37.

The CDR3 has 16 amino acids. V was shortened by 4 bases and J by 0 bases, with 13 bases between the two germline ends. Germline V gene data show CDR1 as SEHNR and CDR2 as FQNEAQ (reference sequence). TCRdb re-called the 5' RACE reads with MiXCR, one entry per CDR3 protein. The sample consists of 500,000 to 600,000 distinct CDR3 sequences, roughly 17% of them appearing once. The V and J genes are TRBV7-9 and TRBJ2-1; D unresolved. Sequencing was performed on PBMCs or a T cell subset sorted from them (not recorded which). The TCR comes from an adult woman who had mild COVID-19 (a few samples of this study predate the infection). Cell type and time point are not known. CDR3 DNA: TGTGCCAGCAGCTATAGCTTTGTGTCCTCCTACAATGAGCAGTTCTTC. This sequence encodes CASSYSFVSSYNEQFF.